The text below deals with one T cell receptor (beta chain). Antigen unknown. V was pared by 3 bases and J by 5 bases, with 15 bases of the junction left unmatched. CDR1 is SEHNR, CDR2 FQNEAQ, per germline (reference sequence). This CDR3 region has 17 residues. This sample's TCRbeta library carried unique molecular identifier barcodes. TCRdb re-analysed the PCR reads in MiXCR, keeping a single row per CDR3 protein. The table shows 700,000 to 950,000 distinct CDR3 sequences, with approximately 15% occurring only once. The entry originates in a study of T-cell reconstitution after alpha-beta-depleted transplantation in children. Overall study results and limits: Two months or so post-transplant, alpha-beta T cells reportedly derived from several hundred expanded graft clones. T-cell numbers and diversity, one year after transplant, stemmed largely from T cells that were newly produced. High day-60 TCRbeta diversity in some patients came from surviving recipient T cells and thymic progenitors.

The chain carries TRBV7-9 and TRBJ2-5; 7 positions match TRBD1. The clonotype originates from a male patient younger than 18 who had a stem cell transplant for acute lymphoblastic leukemia, so the T cells may come from the graft donor. The sample in question was PBMCs, mostly from graft donor cells, obtained 360 days after TCRalphabeta/CD19-depleted stem cell transplant. The CDR3 nucleotides read TGTGCCAGCAGCTTTTCCGACATCACGACAGGGCGGGAGACCCAGTACTTC. Residues: CASSFSDITTGRETQYF.